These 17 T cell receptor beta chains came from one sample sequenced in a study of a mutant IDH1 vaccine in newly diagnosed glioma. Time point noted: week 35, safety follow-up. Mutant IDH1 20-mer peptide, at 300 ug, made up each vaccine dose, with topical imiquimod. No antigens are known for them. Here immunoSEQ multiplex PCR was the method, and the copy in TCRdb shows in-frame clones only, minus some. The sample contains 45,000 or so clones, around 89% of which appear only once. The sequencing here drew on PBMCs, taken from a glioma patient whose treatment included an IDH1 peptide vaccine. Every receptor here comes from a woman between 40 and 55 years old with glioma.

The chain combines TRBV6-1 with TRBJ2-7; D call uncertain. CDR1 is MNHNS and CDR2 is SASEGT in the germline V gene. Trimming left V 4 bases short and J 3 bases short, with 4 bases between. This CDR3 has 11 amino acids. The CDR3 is CASSAIYEQYF. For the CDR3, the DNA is TGTGCCAGCAGTGCAATCTACGAGCAGTACTTC.

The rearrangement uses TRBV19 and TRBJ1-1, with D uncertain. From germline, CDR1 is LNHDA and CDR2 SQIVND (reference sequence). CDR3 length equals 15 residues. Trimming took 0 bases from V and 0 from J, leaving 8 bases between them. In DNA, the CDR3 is TGTGCCAGTAGTATAGATCGGGCCTTGAACACTGAAGCTTTCTTT. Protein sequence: CASSIDRALNTEAFF. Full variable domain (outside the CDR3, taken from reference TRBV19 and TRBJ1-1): DGGITQSPKYLFRKEGQNVTLSCEQNLNHDAMYWYRQDPGQGLRLIYYSQIVNDFQKGDIAEGYSVSREKKESFPLTVTSAQKNPTAFYLCASSIDRALNTEAFFGQGTRLTVV.

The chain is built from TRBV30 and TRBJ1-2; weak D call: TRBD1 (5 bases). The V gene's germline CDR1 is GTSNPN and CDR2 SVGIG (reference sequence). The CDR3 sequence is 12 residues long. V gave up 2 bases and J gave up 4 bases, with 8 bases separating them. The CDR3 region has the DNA TGTGCCTGGAGTCCCGGGGGCTATGGCTACACCTTC. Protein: CAWSPGGYGYTF.

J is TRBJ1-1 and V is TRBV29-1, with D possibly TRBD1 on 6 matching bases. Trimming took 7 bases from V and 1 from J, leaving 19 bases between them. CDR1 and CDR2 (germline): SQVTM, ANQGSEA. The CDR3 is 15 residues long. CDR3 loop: CSATSQGRGNTEAFF. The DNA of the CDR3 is TGCAGCGCCACGAGTCAGGGGCGGGGGAACACTGAAGCTTTCTTT.

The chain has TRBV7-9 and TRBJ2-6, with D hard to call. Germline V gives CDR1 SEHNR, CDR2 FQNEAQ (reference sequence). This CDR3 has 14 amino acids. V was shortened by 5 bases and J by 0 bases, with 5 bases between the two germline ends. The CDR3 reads CASSRGSGANVLTF. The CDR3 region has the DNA TGTGCCAGCAGCCGCGGCTCTGGGGCCAACGTCCTGACTTTC.

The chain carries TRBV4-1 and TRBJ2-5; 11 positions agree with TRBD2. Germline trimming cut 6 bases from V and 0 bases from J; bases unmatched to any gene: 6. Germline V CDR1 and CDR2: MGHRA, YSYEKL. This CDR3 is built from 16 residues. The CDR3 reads CASRPRLAGNQETQYF. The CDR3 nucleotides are TGCGCCAGCAGACCCAGACTAGCGGGAAACCAAGAGACCCAGTACTTC.

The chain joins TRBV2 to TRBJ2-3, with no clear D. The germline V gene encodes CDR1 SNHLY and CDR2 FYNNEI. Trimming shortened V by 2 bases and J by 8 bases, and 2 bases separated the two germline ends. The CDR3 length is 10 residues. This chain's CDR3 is CASSEITQYF. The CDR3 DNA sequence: TGTGCCAGCAGTGAAATTACGCAGTATTTT.

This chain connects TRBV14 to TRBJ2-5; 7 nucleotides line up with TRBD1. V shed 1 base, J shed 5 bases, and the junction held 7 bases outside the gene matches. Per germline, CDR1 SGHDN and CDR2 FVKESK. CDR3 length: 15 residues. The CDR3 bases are TGTGCCAGCAGCCAAGGGGCAGGGGGTATGGAGACCCAGTACTTC. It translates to CASSQGAGGMETQYF.

The CDR3 bases are TGTGCCAGCAGCTTAGGGGGACAGACTAACAATGAGCAGTTCTTC. Translation: CASSLGGQTNNEQFF. The rearrangement uses TRBV11-3 and TRBJ2-1, with 7 positions matching TRBD1. The CDR3 consists of 15 residues. V gave up 1 base and J gave up 5 bases; unmatched junction bases: 5. CDR1 and CDR2 from the germline V gene are SGHNT and YENEEA.

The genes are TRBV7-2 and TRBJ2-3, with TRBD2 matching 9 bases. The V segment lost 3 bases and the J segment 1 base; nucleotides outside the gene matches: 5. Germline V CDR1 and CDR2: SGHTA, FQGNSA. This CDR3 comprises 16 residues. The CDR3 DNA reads TGTGCCAGCAGCTTCTGGGCTAGCGGGGGCACAGATACGCAGTATTTT. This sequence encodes CASSFWASGGTDTQYF.

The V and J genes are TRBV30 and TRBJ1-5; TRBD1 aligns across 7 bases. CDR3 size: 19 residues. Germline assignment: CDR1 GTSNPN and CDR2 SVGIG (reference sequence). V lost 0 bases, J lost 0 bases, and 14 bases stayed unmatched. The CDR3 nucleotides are TGTGCCTGGAGTGTACGGTCAGGGGGAGATATTTATAGCAATCAGCCCCAGCATTTT. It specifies CAWSVRSGGDIYSNQPQHF.

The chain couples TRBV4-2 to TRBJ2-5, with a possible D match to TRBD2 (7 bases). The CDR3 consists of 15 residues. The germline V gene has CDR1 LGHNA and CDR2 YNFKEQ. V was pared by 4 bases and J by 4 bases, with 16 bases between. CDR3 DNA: TGTGCCAGCAGCCGGGACCAGGGAGGGGGAGAGACCCAGTACTTC. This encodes CASSRDQGGGETQYF.

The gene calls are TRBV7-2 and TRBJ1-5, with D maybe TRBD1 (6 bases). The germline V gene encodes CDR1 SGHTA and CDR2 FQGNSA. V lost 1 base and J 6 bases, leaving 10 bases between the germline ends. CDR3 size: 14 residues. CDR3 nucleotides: TGTGCCAGCAGCTTAGATTTAGGGGGTCAGCCCCAGCATTTT. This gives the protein CASSLDLGGQPQHF.

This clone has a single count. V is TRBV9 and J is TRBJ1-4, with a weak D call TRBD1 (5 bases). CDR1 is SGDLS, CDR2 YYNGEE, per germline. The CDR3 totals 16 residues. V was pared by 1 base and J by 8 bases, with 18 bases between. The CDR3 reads CASSVKGTLSGEKLFF. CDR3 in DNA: TGTGCCAGCAGCGTAAAAGGGACCCTAAGTGGGGAAAAACTGTTTTTT.

The CDR3 loop reads CASSLDHGREQYF. In DNA form, the CDR3 reads TGTGCCAGCAGCTTAGACCACGGGCGCGAGCAGTACTTC. The genes are TRBV7-9 and TRBJ2-7; D is undetermined. V was trimmed by 1 base and J by 6 bases, leaving 10 bases between them. This CDR3 region has 13 residues. CDR1 is SEHNR, CDR2 FQNEAQ, per germline (reference sequence).

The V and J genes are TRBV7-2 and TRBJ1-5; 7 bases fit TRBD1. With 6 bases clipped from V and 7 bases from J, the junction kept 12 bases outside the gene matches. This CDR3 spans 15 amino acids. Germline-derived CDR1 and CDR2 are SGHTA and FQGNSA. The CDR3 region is CASSLGQAQGQPQHF. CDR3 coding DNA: TGTGCCAGCAGTCTTGGACAGGCTCAAGGGCAGCCCCAGCATTTT.

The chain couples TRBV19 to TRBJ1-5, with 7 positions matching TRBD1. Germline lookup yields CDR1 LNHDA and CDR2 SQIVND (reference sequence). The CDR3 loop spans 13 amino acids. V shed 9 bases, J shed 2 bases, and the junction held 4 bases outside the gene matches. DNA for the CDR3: TGTGCCAGCGACAGGGTGGGCAATCAGCCCCAGCATTTT. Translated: CASDRVGNQPQHF.